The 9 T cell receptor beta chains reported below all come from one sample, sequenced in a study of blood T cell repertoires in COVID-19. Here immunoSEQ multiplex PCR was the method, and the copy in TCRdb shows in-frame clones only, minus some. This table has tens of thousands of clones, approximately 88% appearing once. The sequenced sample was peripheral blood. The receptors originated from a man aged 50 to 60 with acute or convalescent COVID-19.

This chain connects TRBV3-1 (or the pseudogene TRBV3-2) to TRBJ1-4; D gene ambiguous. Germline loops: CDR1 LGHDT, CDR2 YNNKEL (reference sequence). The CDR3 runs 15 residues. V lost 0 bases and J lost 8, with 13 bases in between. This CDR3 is CASSQDLASMEKLFF. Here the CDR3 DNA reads TGTGCCAGCAGCCAAGATCTGGCATCCATGGAAAAACTGTTTTTT.

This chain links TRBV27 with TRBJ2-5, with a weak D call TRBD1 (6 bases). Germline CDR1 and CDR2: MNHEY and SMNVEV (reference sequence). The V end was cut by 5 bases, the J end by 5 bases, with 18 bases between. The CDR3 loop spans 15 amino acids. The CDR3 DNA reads TGTGCCAGCAGTCTAGGGCAGGGGAATGGGGAGACCCAGTACTTC. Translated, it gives CASSLGQGNGETQYF.

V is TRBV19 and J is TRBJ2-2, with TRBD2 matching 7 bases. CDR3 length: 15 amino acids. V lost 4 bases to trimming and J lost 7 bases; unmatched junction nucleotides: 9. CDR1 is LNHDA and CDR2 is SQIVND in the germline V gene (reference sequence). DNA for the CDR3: TGTGCCAGTAGTACGACTGCGGGAGCTAGCGGGGAGCTGTTTTTT. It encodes CASSTTAGASGELFF.

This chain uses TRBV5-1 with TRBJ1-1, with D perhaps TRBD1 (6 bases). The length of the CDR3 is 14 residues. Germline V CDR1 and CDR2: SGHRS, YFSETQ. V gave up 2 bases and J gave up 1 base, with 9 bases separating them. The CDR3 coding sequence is TGCGCCAGCAGCTTACCACAGGGGAACACTGAAGCTTTCTTT. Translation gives CASSLPQGNTEAFF.

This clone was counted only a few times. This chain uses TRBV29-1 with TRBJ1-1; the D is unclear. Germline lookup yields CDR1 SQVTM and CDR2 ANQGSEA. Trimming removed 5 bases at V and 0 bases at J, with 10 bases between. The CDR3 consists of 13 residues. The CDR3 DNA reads TGCAGCGTTTCGACATTAATGAACACTGAAGCTTTCTTT. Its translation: CSVSTLMNTEAFF.

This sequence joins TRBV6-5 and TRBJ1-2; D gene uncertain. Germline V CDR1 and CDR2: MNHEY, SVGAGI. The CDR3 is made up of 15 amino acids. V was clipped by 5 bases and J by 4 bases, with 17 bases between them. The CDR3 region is CASSQTHEAVYGYTF. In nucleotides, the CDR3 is TGTGCCAGCAGTCAAACCCATGAGGCGGTCTATGGCTACACCTTC.

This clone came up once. CDR3 nucleotide sequence: TGCGCCAGCAGCTTGGCCCCACTAGCGAAGGAGGATACGCAGTATTTT. It specifies CASSLAPLAKEDTQYF. The chain combines TRBV5-1 with TRBJ2-3, with 7 bases aligning to TRBD2. Germline V gene data show CDR1 as SGHRS and CDR2 as YFSETQ. The CDR3 contains 16 residues. With 0 bases clipped from V and 6 bases from J, the junction kept 10 bases outside the gene matches.

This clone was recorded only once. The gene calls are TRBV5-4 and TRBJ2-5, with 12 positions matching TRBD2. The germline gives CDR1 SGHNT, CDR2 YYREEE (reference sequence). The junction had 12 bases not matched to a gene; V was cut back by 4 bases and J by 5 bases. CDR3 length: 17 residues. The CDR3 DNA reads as TGTGCCAGCAGCCCGGGTCTAGCGGGGGGGCTTTGGGAGACCCAGTACTTC. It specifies CASSPGLAGGLWETQYF.

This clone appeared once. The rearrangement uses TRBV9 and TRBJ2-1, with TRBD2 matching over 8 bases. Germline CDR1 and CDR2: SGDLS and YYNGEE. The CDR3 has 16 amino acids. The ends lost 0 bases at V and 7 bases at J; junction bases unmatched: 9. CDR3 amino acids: CASSVEASGFGNEQFF. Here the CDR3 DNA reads TGTGCCAGCAGCGTAGAGGCTAGCGGGTTTGGGAATGAGCAGTTCTTC.